These T cell receptor beta chains were read from a single sample in a study of metastatic and nonmetastatic thyroid tumors. TCRdb re-clonotyped the PCR reads via MiXCR. The sample contains about 20,000 clones, about 32% of which appear only once. Material for sequencing was tumor tissue. The receptors stem from a male donor with papillary thyroid cancer or a benign thyroid nodule (not recorded which). Some clones in this sample may be carry-over from other donors' samples. The CDR3 runs from the conserved cysteine through the conserved F or W. A D gene is named only where the DNA matches it firmly. Expanded clones get a size class; other rows say once, few or many, or leave the size out.

v_call: TRBV30; j_call: TRBJ2-3; clone_size: -; d_call: -; cdr3_nt: TGTGCCTGGAGTGCCCGCTTTGGGGAGTTGGGCACAGATACGCAGTATTTT; cdr3_aa: CAWSARFGELGTDTQYF
v_call: TRBV20-1; j_call: TRBJ2-7; clone_size: -; d_call: TRBD1; cdr3_nt: TGCAGTGCTATAGATCCTCTCGGACAGGGGGCCTACGAGCAGTACTTC; cdr3_aa: CSAIDPLGQGAYEQYF
v_call: TRBV11-3; j_call: TRBJ2-1; clone_size: many; d_call: -; cdr3_nt: TGTGCCAGCAGCTTAGACTTCGGGGATCATGAGCAGTTCTTC; cdr3_aa: CASSLDFGDHEQFF
v_call: TRBV12-3/TRBV12-4; j_call: TRBJ2-5; clone_size: few; d_call: -; cdr3_nt: TGTGCCAGCAGTCGACAAGAGACCCAGTACTTC; cdr3_aa: CASSRQETQYF
v_call: TRBV7-2; j_call: TRBJ1-3; clone_size: many; d_call: -; cdr3_nt: TGTGCCAGCAGCTTCGGGCTATCGAGCTCTGGAAACACCATATATTTT; cdr3_aa: CASSFGLSSSGNTIYF
v_call: TRBV5-1; j_call: TRBJ2-3; clone_size: many; d_call: -; cdr3_nt: TGCGCCAGCAGGGAGATAAGCGCAGATACGCAGTATTTT; cdr3_aa: CASREISADTQYF
v_call: TRBV20-1; j_call: TRBJ2-7; clone_size: few; d_call: -; cdr3_nt: TGCAGTGCTATGGACTTAGCCTACGAGCAGTACTTC; cdr3_aa: CSAMDLAYEQYF
v_call: TRBV27; j_call: TRBJ1-1; clone_size: many; d_call: TRBD1; cdr3_nt: TGTGCCAGCAGTCGAACCCGGCAGGGGGACACTGAAGCTTTCTTT; cdr3_aa: CASSRTRQGDTEAFF
v_call: TRBV6-4; j_call: TRBJ2-1; clone_size: many; d_call: -; cdr3_nt: TGTGCCAGCAGTGACTCGGATGGGGAGTACAATGAGCAGTTCTTC; cdr3_aa: CASSDSDGEYNEQFF
v_call: TRBV20-1; j_call: TRBJ1-6; clone_size: few; d_call: -; cdr3_nt: TGCAGTGCTAGTTCAAGCAGGATGGATTCACCCCTCCACTTT; cdr3_aa: CSASSSRMDSPLHF
v_call: TRBV11-3; j_call: TRBJ1-1; clone_size: -; d_call: -; cdr3_nt: TGTGCCATCAGTCCGACATGGTGGGACACTGAAGCTTTCTTT; cdr3_aa: CAISPTWWDTEAFF
v_call: TRBV5-1; j_call: TRBJ2-5; clone_size: medium-sized; d_call: -; cdr3_nt: TGCGCCAGCAGCTTGGGAGGACAGATCCAAGAGACCCAGTACTTC; cdr3_aa: CASSLGGQIQETQYF
v_call: TRBV27; j_call: TRBJ1-3; clone_size: medium-sized; d_call: -; cdr3_nt: TGTGCCAGCAGTTTAGAGGGGAACTCTGGAAACACCATATATTTT; cdr3_aa: CASSLEGNSGNTIYF
v_call: TRBV20-1; j_call: TRBJ2-1; clone_size: medium-sized; d_call: -; cdr3_nt: TGCAGTGCCAGAGGACCGCCCTACAATGAGCAGTTCTTC; cdr3_aa: CSARGPPYNEQFF
v_call: TRBV28; j_call: TRBJ1-2; clone_size: -; d_call: -; cdr3_nt: TGTGCCAGCATCTCCGGGTCGACCTATGGCTACACCTTC; cdr3_aa: CASISGSTYGYTF
v_call: TRBV19; j_call: TRBJ1-5; clone_size: -; d_call: -; cdr3_nt: TGTGCCAGTAGTATGGCGTCAGGGCGATATGATCAGCCCCAGCATTTT; cdr3_aa: CASSMASGRYDQPQHF
v_call: TRBV14; j_call: TRBJ2-3; clone_size: many; d_call: -; cdr3_nt: TGTGCCAGCAGCCAAGATCCTGCTGCTACTAGCACAGATACGCAGTATTTT; cdr3_aa: CASSQDPAATSTDTQYF
v_call: TRBV16; j_call: TRBJ1-2; clone_size: many; d_call: -; cdr3_nt: TGTGCCAGCAGCCAAATGAATTCAGGAGACTATGGCTACACCTTC; cdr3_aa: CASSQMNSGDYGYTF
v_call: TRBV12-3/TRBV12-4; j_call: TRBJ1-2; clone_size: -; d_call: -; cdr3_nt: TGTGCCAGCAGTTTAAACACGCTCTATGGCTACACCTTC; cdr3_aa: CASSLNTLYGYTF
v_call: TRBV20-1; j_call: TRBJ1-5; clone_size: few; d_call: -; cdr3_nt: TGCAGTGCTTCCGGGACGGAGACTAGCAATCAGCCCCAGCATTTT; cdr3_aa: CSASGTETSNQPQHF
v_call: TRBV6-1; j_call: TRBJ2-7; clone_size: medium-sized; d_call: -; cdr3_nt: TGTGCCAGCAGACCTTCCAGGGCTACCTACGAGCAGTACTTC; cdr3_aa: CASRPSRATYEQYF
v_call: TRBV12-3/TRBV12-4; j_call: TRBJ2-7; clone_size: few; d_call: TRBD2; cdr3_nt: TGTGCCAGCAGTTTAAGGATTGGACTAGCGGGAGTTAGCTACGAGCAGTACTTC; cdr3_aa: CASSLRIGLAGVSYEQYF